A single sample gave rise to the 9 T cell receptor beta chains below, sequenced in a study of shared clonotypes between healthy human individuals. Sequencing was performed with immunoSEQ multiplex PCR; in TCRdb, only in-frame clones are kept and a portion is missing. This sample has around 1,900,000 clones, with roughly 95% found just once. Naive CD8 isolation took CD45RO-negative cells positively selected for CCR7 and excluded terminally differentiated effector memory CD45RA+ cells. The specimen sequenced was naive CD8+ T cells from PBMCs. Source of these receptors: a young man in good health. Some clones in this sample may be carry-over from other donors' samples.

The gene calls are TRBV7-3 and TRBJ2-2, with TRBD2 matching 15 bases. This CDR3 region has 18 residues. V shed 3 bases and J 4 bases; nucleotides not matched to a gene: 6. Germline loops: CDR1 SGHTA, CDR2 FQGTGA. The CDR3 nucleotides are TGTGCCAGCAGCTTCGGACTAGCGGGAGGGCCAGGCACCGGGGAGCTGTTTTTT. Translated, it gives CASSFGLAGGPGTGELFF.

The gene calls are TRBV7-9 and TRBJ2-1, with 8 bases matching TRBD1. This CDR3 has 14 amino acids. V dropped 5 bases and J dropped 6; count of bases not matched to a gene: 6. Germline CDR1 SEHNR, CDR2 FQNEAQ (reference sequence). The CDR3 is CASSRTGPGNEQFF. As DNA, the CDR3 is TGTGCCAGCAGCAGGACAGGGCCAGGCAATGAGCAGTTCTTC.

The CDR3 region has the DNA TGTGCCAGCAGTGAAGTCGGGGTCTTCTACGAGCAGTACTTC. This sequence encodes CASSEVGVFYEQYF. V is TRBV2 and J is TRBJ2-7; D perhaps matches TRBD2 (5 bases). Trimming removed 1 base from V and 3 bases from J, with 10 bases in between. The CDR3 covers 14 residues. CDR1 SNHLY and CDR2 FYNNEI come from the germline V gene.

This chain links TRBV7-9 with TRBJ1-4, with TRBD1 as a possible D gene (5 bases). Germline CDR1 SEHNR, CDR2 FQNEAQ (reference sequence). This CDR3 is 14 amino acids long. With 5 bases removed from V and 4 bases from J, the gap between germline ends came to 11 bases. CDR3 nucleotide sequence: TGTGCCAGCAGCCTAACGAGGGGTAATGAAAAACTGTTTTTT. Translated: CASSLTRGNEKLFF.

The chain has TRBV27 and TRBJ2-7; D is possibly TRBD1 (5 bases). This CDR3 contains 13 residues. V was trimmed by 6 bases and J by 1 base, leaving 10 bases between them. Germline assignment: CDR1 MNHEY and CDR2 SMNVEV (reference sequence). CDR3 nucleotide sequence: TGTGCCAGCAGAGTCCAGGGTTCCTACGAGCAGTACTTC. This sequence encodes CASRVQGSYEQYF.

V gene TRBV27 combines with J gene TRBJ2-1; TRBD2 aligns across 7 bases. The CDR3 runs to 16 residues. Germline lookup yields CDR1 MNHEY and CDR2 SMNVEV (reference sequence). V lost 5 bases and J lost 4; bases outside the gene matches: 11. For the CDR3, the DNA is TGTGCCAGCAGTCCTCGACCGGGACTACTGTACAATGAGCAGTTCTTC. Translation: CASSPRPGLLYNEQFF.

V and J are TRBV5-6 and TRBJ2-4; D unresolved. V lost 1 base, J lost 4 bases, and 9 bases lay in between. Per the germline V gene, CDR1 is SGHDT and CDR2 is YYEEEE. CDR3 length equals 14 residues. The CDR3 region is CASSLFVGKNIQYF. As DNA, the CDR3 is TGTGCCAGCAGCTTGTTTGTAGGGAAAAACATTCAGTACTTC.

This clone has just a few counts. The rearrangement uses TRBV2 and TRBJ1-1, with D hard to call. CDR1 and CDR2 from the germline V gene are SNHLY and FYNNEI. The CDR3 spans 11 residues. With 9 bases removed from V and 5 bases from J, the gap between germline ends came to 10 bases. CDR3 sequence (DNA): TGTGCCAGGTCGCGTATTACTGAAGCTTTCTTT. Its protein product is CARSRITEAFF.

The CDR3 DNA sequence: TGTGCCAGCTCCGAGCGGGGCCCTCCGTGGGAGCAGTACTTC. Amino acid sequence: CASSERGPPWEQYF. V gene TRBV27 combines with J gene TRBJ2-7; 7 bases agree with TRBD2. CDR1 and CDR2 from the germline V gene are MNHEY and SMNVEV (reference sequence). The V and J ends lost 8 bases and 7 bases, in that order; junction bases with no gene match: 14. The length of the CDR3 is 14 residues.